This T cell receptor beta chain comes out of a study of human T cells and chemical hapten exposure. Time point noted: patch test 2, 6 weeks after DPC sensitization. The treatment here: therapeutic diphenylcyclopropenone sensitization with weekly scalp DPC. Unfractionated whole blood was the source of the extracted total RNA. The CDR3 has 15 residues. V lost 5 bases and J lost 2; bases outside the gene matches: 3. From germline, CDR1 is SEHNR and CDR2 FQNEAQ (reference sequence). Individual cDNA molecules in this library carried unique molecular identifiers. Original methodology: The median was around 88,000 TCRs per sample, ranging about 23,224 to 690,600. TCRdb used MiXCR to reprocess the RACE reads, holding one entry per CDR3 protein. TCRdb, not the original authors, processed these V and J calls. The sample has a few hundred thousand distinct CDR3 sequences, over 6% seen once.

This receptor was identified in a woman aged 18 to 35 with alopecia areata. Some clones in this sample may be carry-over from other donors' samples. The rearrangement uses TRBV7-9 and TRBJ2-3; 11 bases fit TRBD2. Sequenced material: whole blood, taken in connection with sensitization to the hapten diphenylcyclopropenone (DPC). CDR3 in DNA: TGTGCCAGCAGCGCACTAGCGGGGGTCACAGATACGCAGTATTTT. Amino acids: CASSALAGVTDTQYF. The whole variable domain, remainder taken from reference TRBV7-9 and TRBJ2-3, is DTGVSQNPRHKITKRGQNVTFRCDPISEHNRLYWYRQTLGQGPEFLTYFQNEAQLEKSRLLSDRFSAERPKGSFSTLEIQRTEQGDSAMYLCASSALAGVTDTQYFGPGTRLTVL.